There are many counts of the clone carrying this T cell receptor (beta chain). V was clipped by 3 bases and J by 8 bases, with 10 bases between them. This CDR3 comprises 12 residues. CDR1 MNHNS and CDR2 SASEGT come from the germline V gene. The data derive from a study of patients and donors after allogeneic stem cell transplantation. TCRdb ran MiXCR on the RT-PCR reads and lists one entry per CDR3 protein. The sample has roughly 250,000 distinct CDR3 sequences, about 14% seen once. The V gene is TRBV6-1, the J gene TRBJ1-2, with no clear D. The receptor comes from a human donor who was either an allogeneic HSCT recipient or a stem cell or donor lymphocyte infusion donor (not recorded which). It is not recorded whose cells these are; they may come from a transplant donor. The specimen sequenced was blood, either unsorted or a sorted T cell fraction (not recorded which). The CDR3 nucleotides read TGTGCCAGCAGTGAGGTGGGGAGCGGCTACACCTTC. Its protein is CASSEVGSGYTF.